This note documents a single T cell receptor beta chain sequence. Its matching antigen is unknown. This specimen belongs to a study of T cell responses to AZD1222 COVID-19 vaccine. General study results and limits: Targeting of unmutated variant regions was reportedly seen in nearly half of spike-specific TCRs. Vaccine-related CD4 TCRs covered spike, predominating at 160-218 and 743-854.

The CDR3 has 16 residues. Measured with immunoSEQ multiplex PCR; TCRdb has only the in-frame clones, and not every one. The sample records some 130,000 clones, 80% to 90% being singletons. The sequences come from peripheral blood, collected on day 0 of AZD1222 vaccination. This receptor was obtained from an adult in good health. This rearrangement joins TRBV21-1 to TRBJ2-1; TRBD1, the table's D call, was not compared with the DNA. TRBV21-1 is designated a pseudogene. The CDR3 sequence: CASSRETGASYNEQFF. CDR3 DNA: TGTGCCAGCAGCAGAGAAACAGGGGCCTCCTACAATGAGCAGTTCTTC.